This entry lists 18 T cell receptor beta chains sequenced from one sample in a study of T cells after yellow fever vaccination. TCRdb processed the 5' RACE reads anew with MiXCR; each CDR3 protein has one entry. The sample contains hundreds of thousands of distinct CDR3 sequences, around an eighth of which appear only once. The sequences come from PBMCs, collected on the day of the yellow fever booster vaccination. These receptors were taken from a man between 25 and 39 years old who received the YFV17D yellow fever vaccine.

This clonotype showed up just a few times. The chain recombines TRBV5-1 with TRBJ1-1, with D maybe TRBD1 (5 bases). From germline, CDR1 is SGHRS and CDR2 YFSETQ. V lost 6 bases to trimming and J lost 0 bases, with 12 bases between them. This CDR3 is 14 amino acids long. The CDR3: CASTQGPMNTEAFF. As DNA, the CDR3 is TGCGCCAGCACCCAGGGACCCATGAACACTGAAGCTTTCTTT.

The chain has TRBV5-1 and TRBJ1-4; D remains unclear. The V gene lost 0 bases and the J gene lost 0 bases, with 6 bases spanning the gap. Germline loops: CDR1 SGHRS, CDR2 YFSETQ. CDR3 size: 15 residues. In DNA form, the CDR3 reads TGCGCCAGCAGCTTGGAGGCACCAACTAATGAAAAACTGTTTTTT. Its translation: CASSLEAPTNEKLFF.

This clonotype was seen more than once but under ten times. The genes are TRBV15 and TRBJ2-5; no clear D. Germline CDR1 is LNHNV and CDR2 is YYDKDF (reference sequence). V was clipped by 1 base and J by 5 bases, with 8 bases between them. The CDR3 spans 13 residues. The CDR3 bases are TGTGCCACCAGCAGAGGGATCGGGGAGACCCAGTACTTC. Translated, it gives CATSRGIGETQYF.

The chain is built from TRBV10-3 and TRBJ2-6; D gene unclear. In germline, CDR1 is ENHRY, CDR2 SYGVKD. Trimming took off 10 bases at V and 0 bases at J, with 13 bases between the two ends. CDR3 length: 15 amino acids. The CDR3 here is CATGPADSGANVLTF. CDR3 DNA: TGTGCCACCGGACCTGCCGACTCTGGGGCCAACGTCCTGACTTTC.

The chain carries TRBV6-7 and TRBJ2-3; 10 nucleotides match TRBD2. Being an ORF, TRBV6-7 has a function that is uncertain. The CDR3 is 17 amino acids. Unmatched junction bases numbered 9, after V lost 4 bases and J lost 2 bases. The CDR3, as DNA: TGTGCCAGCAGTTTCGGCGAAGCGGGAGGGATCACAGATACGCAGTATTTT. As protein: CASSFGEAGGITDTQYF.

The genes are TRBV5-1 and TRBJ2-7; 10 bases map to TRBD1. The CDR3 length is 15 residues. The junction had 3 bases not matched to a gene; V was cut back by 0 bases and J by 3 bases. CDR1 and CDR2 (germline): SGHRS, YFSETQ. The CDR3 spells CASSLGDRGFYEQYF. The DNA of the CDR3 is TGCGCCAGCAGCTTGGGGGACAGGGGATTCTACGAGCAGTACTTC.

This clonotype was detected many times. This chain joins TRBV10-3 and TRBJ2-3, with a tentative D call TRBD2 (5 bases). The V and J ends lost 6 bases and 1 base respectively, with 11 bases between them. Germline V gene lookup returns CDR1 ENHRY and CDR2 SYGVKD. The CDR3 sequence is 14 residues long. The CDR3 bases are TGTGCCATCAGGAGCGGTGTTGGCACAGATACGCAGTATTTT. Translation: CAIRSGVGTDTQYF.

In nucleotides, the CDR3 is TGCAGTGCTAGAGATGGAGGGGTAGAAGAAGAAAAACTGTTTTTT. Its protein is CSARDGGVEEEKLFF. The J gene is TRBJ1-4, the V gene TRBV20-1, with D possibly matching TRBD1 (5 bases). With 0 bases removed from V and 8 bases from J, the gap between germline ends came to 16 bases. In germline, CDR1 is DFQATT, CDR2 SNEGSKA (reference sequence). The CDR3 is made up of 15 amino acids.

This clonotype was observed a few times. The chain recombines TRBV6-1 with TRBJ1-1; D gene uncertain. There are 14 residues in the CDR3. V lost 5 bases, J lost 1 base, and 11 bases lay in between. Germline V CDR1 and CDR2: MNHNS, SASEGT. In nucleotides, the CDR3 is TGTGCCAGCAGTCGCCTTCGACAGAACACTGAAGCTTTCTTT. It translates to CASSRLRQNTEAFF.

The J gene is TRBJ1-1, the V gene TRBV7-8; 9 nucleotides match TRBD1. V trimming: 1 base; J trimming: 2 bases; junction bases outside the gene matches: 5. CDR1 SGHVS and CDR2 FQNEAQ come from the germline V gene. This CDR3 is built from 16 residues. The CDR3 loop is CASSLGGQGSNTEAFF. CDR3 bases: TGTGCCAGCAGCTTAGGGGGACAGGGTAGTAACACTGAAGCTTTCTTT.

This clonotype was counted only a few times. This chain links TRBV6-2 or TRBV6-3 with TRBJ1-1; D gene uncertain. The ends were cut back, 6 bases at V and 5 bases at J, with 13 bases in the middle. Germline CDR1 MNHEY, CDR2 SVGEGT. This CDR3 is built from 13 residues. Here the CDR3 reads CASSTLGNTEAFF. In DNA, the CDR3 is TGTGCCAGCAGCACATTGGGCAATACTGAAGCTTTCTTT.

The chain has TRBV7-2 and TRBJ1-2; possible D gene TRBD1, 5 bases. V lost 1 base to trimming and J lost 2 bases, with 14 bases between them. Germline V CDR1 and CDR2: SGHTA, FQGNSA. This CDR3 is built from 16 residues. CDR3: CASSLGTARDNYGYTF. The CDR3, as DNA: TGTGCCAGCAGCTTAGGTACTGCTAGGGACAACTATGGCTACACCTTC.

This clonotype has just a few counts. The chain couples TRBV29-1 to TRBJ1-6, with D maybe TRBD1 (5 bases). The CDR3 totals 13 residues. The V and J ends lost 6 bases and 8 bases respectively, with 14 bases between them. CDR1 and CDR2 from the germline V gene are SQVTM and ANQGSEA. CDR3 coding DNA: TGCAGCGTCCGGGACGACGGCGATTCACCCCTCCACTTT. The encoded protein is CSVRDDGDSPLHF.

The chain couples TRBV6-2 or TRBV6-3 to TRBJ2-2, with D perhaps matching TRBD2 (5 bases). Germline CDR1 is MNHEY and CDR2 is SVGEGT. There are 16 residues in the CDR3. With 2 bases removed from V and 5 bases from J, the gap between germline ends came to 15 bases. DNA of the CDR3: TGTGCCAGCAGTTACCATTTAGGCGGGTTGACCGGGGAGCTGTTTTTT. Translated, it gives CASSYHLGGLTGELFF.

The rearrangement links TRBV12-3 or TRBV12-4 to TRBJ1-4; 7 positions agree with TRBD1. This CDR3 comprises 16 residues. Trimming cost V 6 bases and J 2 bases; bases outside gene matches: 9. The CDR3 reads CASRLRQGVTNEKLFF. Here the CDR3 DNA reads TGTGCCAGCAGACTAAGACAGGGAGTCACTAATGAAAAACTGTTTTTT.

The sample holds a few counts of this clonotype. The rearrangement joins TRBV6-2 or TRBV6-3 to TRBJ2-7; 9 bases agree with TRBD2. Germline V gene data show CDR1 as MNHEY and CDR2 as SVGEGT. The CDR3 length is 17 residues. The V and J ends lost 6 bases and 5 bases, in that order; junction bases with no gene match: 17. The CDR3 loop reads CASRTRASASGNDEQYF. CDR3 DNA: TGTGCCAGCAGAACCCGGGCCAGCGCTAGCGGGAACGACGAGCAGTACTTC.

This clonotype was observed many times. This rearrangement joins TRBV15 to TRBJ2-3; D ambiguous. Between the trimmed V and J ends, which lost 6 bases and 4 bases, there was a span of 20 bases. The CDR3 is 16 amino acids. Per germline, CDR1 LNHNV and CDR2 YYDKDF (reference sequence). Written as DNA, the CDR3 is TGTGCCACCAGACCGGGTGGTAGAATGGGCGCAGATACGCAGTATTTT. Translation gives CATRPGGRMGADTQYF.

This clonotype was detected a few times. The rearrangement joins TRBV7-9 to TRBJ2-7; D is perhaps TRBD1 (5 bases). There are 15 residues in the CDR3. Germline CDR1 is SEHNR and CDR2 is FQNEAQ (reference sequence). V was pared by 10 bases and J by 0 bases, with 19 bases between. DNA of the CDR3: TGTGCCACTAACCCTTGGGGCGGAAGCTCCTACGAGCAGTACTTC. Its translation: CATNPWGGSSYEQYF.